Shown below are 30 T cell receptor beta chains from a single sample sequenced in a study of blood T cell repertoires in COVID-19 (dated by TCRdb to the early 2020s). Libraries were made using the immunoSEQ multiplex PCR assay. This is the immuneACCESS table as TCRdb keeps it, with only in-frame sequences that have V and J called. A part of the clones is gone; compared with another copy, unresolved V genes explain less than half, and the rest is unexplained. The sample table records around 200,000 clones; just under 90% of these occur just once. About 1.2% of the sample lies in the top ten. Specimen: PBMCs or T cells enriched from blood (not recorded which). The receptors stem from a man younger than 45 who had recovered from COVID-19.

The chain uses TRBV2 and TRBJ2-1; 7 nucleotides line up with TRBD2. CDR1 is SNHLY, CDR2 FYNNEI, per germline. The V and J ends lost 3 bases and 2 bases, in that order; junction bases with no gene match: 7. The CDR3 sequence is 16 residues long. The CDR3 loop reads CASSDGSGAPYNEQFF. Written as DNA, the CDR3 is TGTGCCAGCAGTGATGGGAGCGGGGCCCCCTACAATGAGCAGTTCTTC.

The rearrangement uses TRBV19 and TRBJ1-1; no definite D call. The germline CDR1 and CDR2 sequences are LNHDA and SQIVND (reference sequence). The CDR3 has 15 residues. Trimming stripped 3 bases from V and 3 bases from J, with 14 bases between. CDR3 sequence reads: CASSIRFAGDTEAFF. The CDR3 nucleotides are TGTGCCAGTAGTATCCGGTTCGCCGGGGACACTGAAGCTTTCTTT.

Only one count was recorded for this clone. V gene TRBV7-9 combines with J gene TRBJ1-4; no clear D. Trimming cost V 1 base and J 5 bases, with 8 bases left between them. The CDR3 has 14 amino acids. CDR1 SEHNR and CDR2 FQNEAQ come from the germline V gene (reference sequence). Here the CDR3 reads CASSLEQLNEKLFF. CDR3 in DNA: TGTGCCAGCAGCTTAGAACAGTTGAATGAAAAACTGTTTTTT.

The CDR3 spells CASSLPPGRVSYEQYF. The CDR3 nucleotides read TGTGCCAGCAGTCTACCCCCCGGGAGGGTCTCCTACGAGCAGTACTTC. The V gene is TRBV6-2 or TRBV6-3, the J gene TRBJ2-7; 8 positions match TRBD2. CDR1 is MNHEY and CDR2 is SVGEGT in the germline V gene. V shed 5 bases, J shed 0 bases, and the junction held 9 bases outside the gene matches. The CDR3 is 16 amino acids.

The chain couples TRBV27 to TRBJ1-1; weak D call: TRBD1 (6 bases). There are 14 residues in the CDR3. Trimming took off 6 bases at V and 0 bases at J, with 11 bases between the two ends. Germline V gene data show CDR1 as MNHEY and CDR2 as SMNVEV (reference sequence). The CDR3 DNA follows: TGTGCCAGCAGCTGGACAGACATGAACACTGAAGCTTTCTTT. It codes for CASSWTDMNTEAFF.

The gene calls are TRBV7-9 and TRBJ1-5; D gene uncertain. Germline CDR1 reads SEHNR; CDR2 reads FQNEAQ (reference sequence). V gave up 3 bases and J gave up 0 bases, with 12 bases separating them. The CDR3 is made up of 16 amino acids. This chain's CDR3 is CASSLGNGNSNQPQHF. The CDR3 bases are TGTGCCAGCAGCTTGGGGAACGGGAATAGCAATCAGCCCCAGCATTTT. The entire variable domain, with the rest obtained from reference TRBV7-9 and TRBJ1-5, is as follows: DTGVSQNPRHKITKRGQNVTFRCDPISEHNRLYWYRQTLGQGPEFLTYFQNEAQLEKSRLLSDRFSAERPKGSFSTLEIQRTEQGDSAMYLCASSLGNGNSNQPQHFGDGTRLSIL.

The chain is built from TRBV20-1 and TRBJ1-1, with 7 bases aligning to TRBD1. The trim removed 6 bases at V and 9 bases at J, leaving 7 bases unmatched. This CDR3 is built from 11 residues. CDR1 DFQATT and CDR2 SNEGSKA come from the germline V gene (reference sequence). CDR3: CSATGTAKAFF. The CDR3 coding sequence is TGCAGTGCAACAGGGACAGCCAAAGCTTTCTTT.

There are a few counts of this clone. V and J are TRBV4-1 and TRBJ1-6; 7 nucleotides match TRBD1. The V and J ends lost 1 base and 6 bases, in that order; junction bases with no gene match: 3. Germline V gives CDR1 MGHRA, CDR2 YSYEKL. The CDR3 loop spans 15 amino acids. The CDR3 DNA is TGCGCCAGCAGCCAAGTTAGGGGGCCTAATTCACCCCTCCACTTT. Protein sequence: CASSQVRGPNSPLHF.

CDR3 sequence reads: CASSLNSGSSYNEQFF. Here the CDR3 DNA reads TGTGCCAGCAGCTTAAATAGCGGGAGTTCTTACAATGAGCAGTTCTTC. V gene TRBV7-6 combines with J gene TRBJ2-1, with TRBD2 matching 9 bases. From germline, CDR1 is SGHVS and CDR2 FNYEAQ. The CDR3 consists of 16 residues. The ends lost 2 bases at V and 4 bases at J; junction bases unmatched: 6.

This chain links TRBV7-9 with TRBJ2-1; weak D call: TRBD1 (7 bases). The germline V and J ends were trimmed by 5 bases and 4 bases, with 24 bases remaining between them. CDR1 and CDR2 (germline): SEHNR, FQNEAQ (reference sequence). The CDR3 contains 18 residues. The CDR3 DNA is TGTGCCAGCAGCGAGGGTTTAAGGGGGCGGGGCCCTTACAATGAGCAGTTCTTC. Amino acids: CASSEGLRGRGPYNEQFF.

The genes are TRBV6-5 and TRBJ1-1; D might be TRBD1 (6 bases). CDR1 MNHEY and CDR2 SVGAGI come from the germline V gene. The CDR3 length is 16 residues. Trimming cost V 0 bases and J 0 bases, with 11 bases left between them. This CDR3 is CASSYSGEGVNTEAFF. CDR3 coding DNA: TGTGCCAGCAGTTACTCTGGGGAGGGGGTGAACACTGAAGCTTTCTTT.

The rearrangement links TRBV12-3 or TRBV12-4 to TRBJ2-7, with D tentatively TRBD1 (6 bases). The CDR3 totals 13 residues. The V gene lost 6 bases and the J gene lost 3 bases, with 12 bases spanning the gap. The CDR3 coding sequence is TGTGCCAGCAGCCCCGAGGACAGCTACGAGCAGTACTTC. This sequence encodes CASSPEDSYEQYF.

The rearrangement joins TRBV27 to TRBJ2-1, with 13 bases that match TRBD2. Germline lookup yields CDR1 MNHEY and CDR2 SMNVEV (reference sequence). This CDR3 contains 17 residues. V was clipped by 5 bases and J by 3 bases; unmatched bases: 7. The CDR3 sequence is CASSPRLAGGVYNEQFF. CDR3 bases: TGTGCCAGCAGTCCTCGACTAGCGGGAGGTGTCTACAATGAGCAGTTCTTC.

The V and J genes are TRBV15 and TRBJ1-5; the D gene is possibly TRBD1 (6 bases). Per germline, CDR1 LNHNV and CDR2 YYDKDF (reference sequence). V was shortened by 0 bases and J by 5 bases, with 17 bases between the two germline ends. The CDR3 runs to 17 residues. The CDR3 DNA reads as TGTGCCACCAGCAGAGATTTCGTCTCAGGGGTTGATCAGCCCCAGCATTTT. It is translated as CATSRDFVSGVDQPQHF.

The gene calls are TRBV28 and TRBJ2-2, with D unresolved. In germline, CDR1 is MDHEN, CDR2 SYDVKM. The CDR3 runs to 11 residues. Trimming stripped 5 bases from V and 5 bases from J, with 3 bases between. CDR3 coding DNA: TGTGCCAGCAGTCGGACCGGGGAGCTGTTTTTT. It encodes CASSRTGELFF.

V and J are TRBV3-1 (or the pseudogene TRBV3-2) and TRBJ1-4; D ambiguous. This CDR3 region has 17 residues. Trimming cost V 0 bases and J 3 bases, with 14 bases left between them. Germline assignment: CDR1 LGHDT and CDR2 YNNKEL (reference sequence). CDR3 DNA sequence: TGTGCCAGCAGCCAAGAAACCAGAATCACCGCTAATGAAAAACTGTTTTTT. It encodes CASSQETRITANEKLFF.

This clone has a single count. V gene TRBV6-2 or TRBV6-3 combines with J gene TRBJ2-2; 8 bases map to TRBD2. There are 14 residues in the CDR3. Trimming removed 4 bases from V and 5 bases from J; junction bases left unmatched: 3. Germline assignment: CDR1 MNHEY and CDR2 SVGEGT. In nucleotides, the CDR3 is TGTGCCAGCAGTTTAGCGGGGTGGACCGGGGAGCTGTTTTTT. It translates to CASSLAGWTGELFF.

CDR3 sequence (DNA): TGTGCCAGCAGCCAAGGAGTAGCGGGGAGCCCCTACGAGCAGTACTTC. Protein: CASSQGVAGSPYEQYF. The genes are TRBV3-1 (or the pseudogene TRBV3-2) and TRBJ2-7; 8 bases map to TRBD2. V shed 1 base, J shed 2 bases, and the junction held 7 bases outside the gene matches. The CDR3 runs to 16 residues. Germline V gene data show CDR1 as LGHDT and CDR2 as YNNKEL (reference sequence).

CDR3 sequence: CASNTGRLENEKLFF. CDR3 coding DNA: TGCGCCAGCAATACAGGGCGGTTGGAAAATGAAAAACTGTTTTTT. The J gene is TRBJ1-4, the V gene TRBV5-1, with a weak D call TRBD1 (6 bases). The germline V and J ends were trimmed by 6 bases and 5 bases, with 17 bases remaining between them. The CDR3 consists of 15 residues. The germline CDR1 and CDR2 sequences are SGHRS and YFSETQ.

V gene TRBV4-3 combines with J gene TRBJ2-7, with 13 positions matching TRBD2. V lost 3 bases and J lost 6; bases outside the gene matches: 2. The length of the CDR3 is 14 residues. Germline V gene data show CDR1 as LGHNA and CDR2 as YSLEER. In DNA form, the CDR3 reads TGCGCCAGCAGCCAGGGACTAGCGGGAAGCGAGCAGTACTTC. Protein sequence: CASSQGLAGSEQYF.

This clone appeared a few times. The chain combines TRBV15 with TRBJ1-5, with D possibly being TRBD1 (6 bases). Germline V gene sequence: CDR1 LNHNV, CDR2 YYDKDF (reference sequence). Trimming stripped 0 bases from V and 3 bases from J, with 12 bases between. This CDR3 comprises 16 residues. Here the CDR3 reads CATSRERRGNNQPQHF. The CDR3 DNA reads TGTGCCACCAGCAGAGAACGCAGGGGAAACAATCAGCCCCAGCATTTT.

The chain links TRBV7-8 to TRBJ2-5; TRBD1 aligns across 9 bases. The CDR3 covers 16 residues. V shed 5 bases and J 2 bases; nucleotides not matched to a gene: 9. Germline V gene data show CDR1 as SGHVS and CDR2 as FQNEAQ. The CDR3 coding sequence is TGTGCCAGCAGCGCAGCCGGGACAGGGAGACAAGAGACCCAGTACTTC. Translating it yields CASSAAGTGRQETQYF.

J is TRBJ1-4 and V is TRBV19; no reliable D call. Trimming stripped 1 base from V and 0 bases from J, with 6 bases between. The CDR3 is 15 amino acids. Germline assignment: CDR1 LNHDA and CDR2 SQIVND (reference sequence). The CDR3, as DNA: TGTGCCAGTAGTATAGGGGCTACAACTAATGAAAAACTGTTTTTT. Its translation: CASSIGATTNEKLFF.

A few counts support this clone. V and J are TRBV5-6 and TRBJ1-6; 7 bases map to TRBD1. The CDR3 length is 17 residues. Germline CDR1 reads SGHDT; CDR2 reads YYEEEE. The trim removed 0 bases at V and 10 bases at J, leaving 13 bases unmatched. The CDR3 protein is CASSLVGQRQNLSPLHF. Written as DNA, the CDR3 is TGTGCCAGCAGCTTGGTGGGACAGCGCCAGAATTTGTCACCCCTCCACTTT.

The rearrangement uses TRBV3-1 (or the pseudogene TRBV3-2) and TRBJ1-6; possible D gene TRBD1, 5 bases. V was shortened by 2 bases and J by 9 bases, with 11 bases between the two germline ends. From germline, CDR1 is LGHDT and CDR2 YNNKEL (reference sequence). This CDR3 has 14 amino acids. The CDR3 protein is CASSQQGFISPLHF. The CDR3 nucleotides read TGTGCCAGCAGCCAACAGGGTTTTATTTCACCCCTCCACTTT.

This clone is a singleton in its sample. The J gene is TRBJ2-2, the V gene TRBV21-1; the D segment call TRBD1 is taken from the table without a DNA check. TRBV21-1 constitutes a pseudogene. The CDR3 loop spans 14 amino acids. The DNA of the CDR3 is TGTGCCAGCAGCCCAGAACAGCAACCCGGGGAGCTGTTTTTT. It specifies CASSPEQQPGELFF.

This clone appeared a single time. J is TRBJ2-2 and V is TRBV15; D not certain. The CDR3 loop spans 14 amino acids. V lost 0 bases, J lost 2 bases, and 4 bases lay in between. Per germline, CDR1 LNHNV and CDR2 YYDKDF (reference sequence). This CDR3 reads CATSRDLNTGELFF. The CDR3 region has the DNA TGTGCCACCAGCAGAGATCTTAACACCGGGGAGCTGTTTTTT.

The chain employs TRBV12-3 or TRBV12-4 and TRBJ1-6; a possible D gene is TRBD1 (6 bases). The CDR3 consists of 12 residues. Trimming pared 5 bases from V and 7 bases from J, leaving 6 bases between. The CDR3 spells CASSTGNSPLHF. Written as DNA, the CDR3 is TGTGCCAGCAGTACAGGGAATTCACCCCTCCACTTT.

V and J are TRBV29-1 and TRBJ2-7; TRBD2 might be the D (6 bases). CDR1 and CDR2 (germline): SQVTM, ANQGSEA. The CDR3 runs 15 residues. Trimming took off 0 bases at V and 2 bases at J, with 14 bases between the two ends. In DNA, the CDR3 is TGCAGCGTTGAAGATCGTATGGGCGGGACCTACGAGCAGTACTTC. Protein: CSVEDRMGGTYEQYF.

The rearrangement uses TRBV30 and TRBJ1-4, with 8 bases identical to TRBD1. Germline values: CDR1 GTSNPN, CDR2 SVGIG (reference sequence). The CDR3 is 14 residues long. V lost 3 bases and J lost 6; bases outside the gene matches: 6. CDR3 bases: TGTGCCTGGAGCCGGACAGGGCAGGATGAAAAACTGTTTTTT. Protein: CAWSRTGQDEKLFF. The whole variable domain, remainder taken from reference TRBV30 and TRBJ1-4, is SQTIHQWPATLVQPVGSPLSLECTVEGTSNPNLYWYRQAAGRGLQLLFYSVGIGQISSEVPQNLSASRPQDRQFILSSKKLLLSDSGFYLCAWSRTGQDEKLFFGSGTQLSVL.